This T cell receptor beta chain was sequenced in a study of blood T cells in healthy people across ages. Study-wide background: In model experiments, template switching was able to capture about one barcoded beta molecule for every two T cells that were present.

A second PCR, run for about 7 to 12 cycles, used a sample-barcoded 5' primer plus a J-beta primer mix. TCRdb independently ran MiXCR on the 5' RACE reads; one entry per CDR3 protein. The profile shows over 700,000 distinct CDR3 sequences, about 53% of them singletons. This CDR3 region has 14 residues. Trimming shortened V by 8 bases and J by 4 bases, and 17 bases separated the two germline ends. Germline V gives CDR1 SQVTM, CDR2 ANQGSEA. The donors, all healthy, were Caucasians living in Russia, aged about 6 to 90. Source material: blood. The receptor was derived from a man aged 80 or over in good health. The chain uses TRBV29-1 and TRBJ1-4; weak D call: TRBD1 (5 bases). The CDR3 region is CSFTGAKGNEKLFF. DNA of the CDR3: TGCAGCTTCACCGGGGCGAAGGGTAATGAAAAACTGTTTTTT.